This T cell receptor beta chain was sequenced in a study of blood T cell repertoires in COVID-19. Study-level information: Acute-phase and convalescent COVID-19 samples originated in the United States, Italy and Spain. Sample material is recorded as cDNA or gDNA derived from T cells, B-cell-depleted T cells, or PBMCs.

Clones were sequenced by immunoSEQ multiplex PCR, and TCRdb holds only the in-frame ones, with some missing. This sample carries around 25,000 clones, approximately 87% of them seen once, and the ten largest clones take roughly 7.6%. The germline gives CDR1 SGDLS, CDR2 YYNGEE. Trimming took off 5 bases at V and 0 bases at J, with 11 bases between the two ends. CDR3 length: 15 amino acids. The sequenced sample was peripheral blood. The TCR was taken from a human donor in a cohort sampled during active COVID-19. V and J are TRBV9 and TRBJ2-2; possibly TRBD2 for D (5 bases). The CDR3 sequence: CASSESSSNTGELFF. The CDR3 DNA reads as TGTGCCAGCAGTGAGTCTAGCTCGAACACCGGGGAGCTGTTTTTT.